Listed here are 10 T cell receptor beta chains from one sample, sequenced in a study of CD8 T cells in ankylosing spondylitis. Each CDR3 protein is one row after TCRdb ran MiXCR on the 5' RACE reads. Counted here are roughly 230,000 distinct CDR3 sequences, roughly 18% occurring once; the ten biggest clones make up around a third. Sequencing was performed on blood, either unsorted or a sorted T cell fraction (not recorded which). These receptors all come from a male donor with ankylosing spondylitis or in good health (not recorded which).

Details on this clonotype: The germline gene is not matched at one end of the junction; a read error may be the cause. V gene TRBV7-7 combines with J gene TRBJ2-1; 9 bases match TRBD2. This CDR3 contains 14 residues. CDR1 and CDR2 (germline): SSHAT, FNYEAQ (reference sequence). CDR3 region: CASSPGLAAVEQFF. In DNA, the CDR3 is TGTGCTAGCAGCCCGGGACTAGCCGCGGTTGAGCAGTTCTTC.

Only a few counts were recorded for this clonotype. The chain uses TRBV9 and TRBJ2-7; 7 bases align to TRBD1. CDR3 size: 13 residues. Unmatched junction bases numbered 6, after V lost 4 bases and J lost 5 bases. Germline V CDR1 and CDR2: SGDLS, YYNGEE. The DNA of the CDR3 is TGTGCCAGCAGCCCTCCAACAGGGGACGAGCAGTACTTC. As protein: CASSPPTGDEQYF.

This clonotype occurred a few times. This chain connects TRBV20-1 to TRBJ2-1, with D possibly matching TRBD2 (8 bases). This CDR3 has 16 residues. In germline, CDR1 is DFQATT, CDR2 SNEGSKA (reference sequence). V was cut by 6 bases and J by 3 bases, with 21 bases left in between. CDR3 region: CSANRPGGGFYNEQFF. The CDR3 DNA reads TGCAGTGCCAACCGTCCGGGAGGGGGCTTCTACAATGAGCAGTTCTTC.

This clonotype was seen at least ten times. The CDR3 protein is CSARDLAGDIYEQYF. The CDR3 DNA reads TGCAGTGCTAGAGATCTGGCGGGAGACATCTACGAGCAGTACTTC. The J gene is TRBJ2-7, the V gene TRBV20-1, with 7 nucleotides matching TRBD2. The germline gives CDR1 DFQATT, CDR2 SNEGSKA (reference sequence). Germline trimming cut 0 bases from V and 3 bases from J; bases unmatched to any gene: 8. The CDR3 extends over 15 amino acids.

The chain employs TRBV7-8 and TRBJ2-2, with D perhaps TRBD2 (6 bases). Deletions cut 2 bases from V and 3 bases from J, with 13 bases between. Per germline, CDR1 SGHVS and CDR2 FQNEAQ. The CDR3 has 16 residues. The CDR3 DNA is TGTGCCAGCAGCTTATCGGCTAGCGACGACACCGGGGAGCTGTTTTTT. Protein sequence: CASSLSASDDTGELFF.

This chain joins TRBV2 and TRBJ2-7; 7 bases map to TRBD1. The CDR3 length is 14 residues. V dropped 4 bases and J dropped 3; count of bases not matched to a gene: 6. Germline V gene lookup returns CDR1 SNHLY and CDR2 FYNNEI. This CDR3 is CASSARDRVYEQYF. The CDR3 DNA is TGTGCCAGCAGTGCACGGGACAGAGTCTACGAGCAGTACTTC.

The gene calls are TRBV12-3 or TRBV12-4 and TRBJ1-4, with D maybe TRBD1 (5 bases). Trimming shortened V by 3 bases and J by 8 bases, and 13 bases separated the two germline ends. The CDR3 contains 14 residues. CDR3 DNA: TGTGCCAGCAGTTTTGTGGGGCGGGGAGAAAAACTGTTTTTT. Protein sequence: CASSFVGRGEKLFF.

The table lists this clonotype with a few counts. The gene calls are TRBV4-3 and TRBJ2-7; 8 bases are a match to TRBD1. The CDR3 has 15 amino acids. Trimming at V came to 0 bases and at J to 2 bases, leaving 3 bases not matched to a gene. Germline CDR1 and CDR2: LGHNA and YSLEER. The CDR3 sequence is CASSQDWTGPYEQYF. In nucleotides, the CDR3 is TGCGCCAGCAGCCAAGATTGGACAGGGCCCTACGAGCAGTACTTC.

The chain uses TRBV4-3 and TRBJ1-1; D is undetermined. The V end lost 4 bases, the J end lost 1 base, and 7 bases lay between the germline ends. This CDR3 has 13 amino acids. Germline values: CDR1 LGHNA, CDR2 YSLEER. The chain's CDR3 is CASSRGANTEAFF. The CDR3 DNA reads TGCGCCAGCAGCCGGGGTGCGAACACTGAAGCTTTCTTT.

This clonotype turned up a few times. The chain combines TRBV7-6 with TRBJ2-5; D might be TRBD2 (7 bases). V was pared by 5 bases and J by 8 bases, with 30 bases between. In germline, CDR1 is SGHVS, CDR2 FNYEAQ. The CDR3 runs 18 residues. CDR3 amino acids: CASSPAGAGGLLGYTQYF. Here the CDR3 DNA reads TGTGCCAGCAGCCCGGCGGGGGCGGGTGGTCTGTTGGGGTACACCCAGTACTTC.